This record covers a single T cell receptor (beta chain). Clones were read by immunoSEQ multiplex PCR, and TCRdb kept only the in-frame ones, dropping some. The sample lists 350,000 to 500,000 clones, roughly 84% occurring once. The entry originates in a study of blood T cell repertoires in COVID-19. Trimming removed 4 bases from V and 2 bases from J; junction bases left unmatched: 5. CDR1 and CDR2 (germline): SGHTA, FQGTGA. CDR3 length: 15 residues. The clonotype was recovered from a woman under 30 who had been exposed to COVID-19. Sequencing was performed on PBMCs or T cells enriched from blood (not recorded which). V is TRBV7-3 and J is TRBJ2-3; 8 bases are a match to TRBD1. CDR3 loop: CASSSTGAPTDTQYF. DNA for the CDR3: TGTGCCAGCAGCTCGACAGGGGCCCCCACAGATACGCAGTATTTT.